Each of the 13 T cell receptor beta chains below was sequenced from the same sample in a study of T cell changes during pregnancy in multiple sclerosis (dated by TCRdb to the late 2010s). The library was generated by the immunoSEQ multiplex PCR assay. What TCRdb holds here is the immuneACCESS table cut down to in-frame rearrangements. Part of the clones is not present; checked against another copy, under half of the missing clones reflect an unresolved V gene, and the others are unexplained. This sample comprises roughly 15,000 clones, roughly 84% of them detected only once. Of the sample, over 15% is held by the ten largest clones. The sequencing here drew on CD8+ T cells from peripheral blood mononuclear cells, taken in the third trimester of pregnancy. The receptors derive from a female donor in good health, enrolled as a control in a pregnancy study.

This clone was recorded many times. J is TRBJ2-5 and V is TRBV13; 9 bases line up with TRBD1. Germline trimming cut 0 bases from V and 4 bases from J; bases unmatched to any gene: 6. The CDR3 contains 16 residues. Germline V lookup: CDR1 PRHDT, CDR2 FYEKMQ (reference sequence). In DNA form, the CDR3 reads TGTGCCAGCAGCTTAGGCCGGACAGGGGCTGCAGAGACCCAGTACTTC. This sequence encodes CASSLGRTGAAETQYF.

This sequence joins TRBV10-3 and TRBJ1-1; 8 nucleotides match TRBD1. The length of the CDR3 is 14 residues. Unmatched junction bases numbered 4, after V lost 3 bases and J lost 4 bases. Germline CDR1 ENHRY, CDR2 SYGVKD. For the CDR3, the DNA is TGTGCCATCAGTGATTGGACAGGGCCCACTGAAGCTTTCTTT. Its protein product is CAISDWTGPTEAFF.

This clone has more than one count but fewer than ten. This chain joins TRBV7-8 and TRBJ2-1, with 8 bases lining up with TRBD2. The CDR3 contains 15 residues. V lost 0 bases, J lost 3 bases, and 1 base stayed unmatched. Germline V gene sequence: CDR1 SGHVS, CDR2 FQNEAQ. CDR3 bases: TGTGCCAGCAGCTTAGCGGCGGGAGGCTACAATGAGCAGTTCTTC. Its translation is CASSLAAGGYNEQFF.

Only one count was recorded for this clone. The genes are TRBV9 and TRBJ2-3; D gene ambiguous. The CDR3 totals 13 residues. Germline V lookup: CDR1 SGDLS, CDR2 YYNGEE. V lost 0 bases and J 2 bases, leaving 4 bases between the germline ends. Here the CDR3 reads CASSVDFTDTQYF. The CDR3 bases are TGTGCCAGCAGCGTAGACTTCACAGATACGCAGTATTTT.

In this sample, this clone turned up once. As DNA, the CDR3 is TGTGCCAGCAGTTTTTACTTCCAAGAGACCCAGTACTTC. Translating gives CASSFYFQETQYF. This rearrangement joins TRBV27 to TRBJ2-5; no firm D call. The length of the CDR3 is 13 residues. V was clipped by 3 bases and J by 1 base, with 6 bases between them. CDR1 MNHEY and CDR2 SMNVEV come from the germline V gene (reference sequence).

The chain couples TRBV27 to TRBJ2-1, with 12 bases lining up with TRBD2. The CDR3 runs 15 residues. The germline V gene has CDR1 MNHEY and CDR2 SMNVEV (reference sequence). The V and J ends lost 2 bases and 4 bases, in that order; junction bases with no gene match: 0. The CDR3 coding sequence is TGTGCCAGCAGTTTAGGGACTAGCGGGTACAATGAGCAGTTCTTC. Translated: CASSLGTSGYNEQFF.

J is TRBJ2-2 and V is TRBV6-4, with D possibly being TRBD1 (6 bases). Germline V gene lookup returns CDR1 MRHNA and CDR2 SNTAGT. Trimming cost V 0 bases and J 4 bases, with 6 bases left between them. The CDR3 is 14 amino acids. The CDR3 protein is CASSDSGGTGELFF. CDR3 sequence (DNA): TGTGCCAGCAGTGACTCAGGGGGCACCGGGGAGCTGTTTTTT.

Relative to its sample, this clone is medium-sized. The V and J genes are TRBV6-5 and TRBJ1-6, with D possibly TRBD1 on 5 matching bases. CDR1 MNHEY and CDR2 SVGAGI come from the germline V gene. V was trimmed by 5 bases and J by 5 bases, leaving 10 bases between them. This CDR3 is 14 amino acids long. CDR3: CASSDGGDNSPLHF. The CDR3 DNA reads as TGTGCCAGCAGTGATGGGGGGGATAATTCACCCCTCCACTTT.

The V call is TRBV5-6, the J call TRBJ1-2, with D unresolved. Germline loops: CDR1 SGHDT, CDR2 YYEEEE. The CDR3 sequence is 14 residues long. The V end lost 2 bases, the J end lost 0 bases, and 8 bases lay between the germline ends. The CDR3 region is CASSFPDSNYGYTF. In DNA form, the CDR3 reads TGTGCCAGCAGCTTTCCAGACTCTAACTATGGCTACACCTTC.

This clone is deemed medium-sized. The V call is TRBV6-1, the J call TRBJ2-7, with 9 bases that match TRBD1. Germline V gives CDR1 MNHNS, CDR2 SASEGT. The CDR3 consists of 16 residues. J gave up 4 bases and V 2 bases, and 9 bases lay outside the gene matches. The CDR3 region has the DNA TGTGCCAGCAGTGAAAGAGGGACAGGGATTTTTTACGAGCAGTACTTC. It specifies CASSERGTGIFYEQYF.

The V call is TRBV7-9, the J call TRBJ1-2, with TRBD1 matching 7 bases. The germline V gene has CDR1 SEHNR and CDR2 FQNEAQ (reference sequence). This CDR3 has 17 amino acids. J was trimmed by 4 bases and V by 5 bases; bases with no gene match: 16. The CDR3 nucleotides read TGTGCCAGCAGCGGTAAACGGACAGGAGGTCTCTTCTATGGCTACACCTTC. Amino acid sequence: CASSGKRTGGLFYGYTF.

The rearrangement uses TRBV9 and TRBJ2-6; D gene unclear. The ends were cut back, 0 bases at V and 0 bases at J, with 7 bases in the middle. From germline, CDR1 is SGDLS and CDR2 YYNGEE. The CDR3 spans 16 residues. CDR3 loop: CASSVAVSSGANVLTF. The CDR3 nucleotides read TGTGCCAGCAGCGTAGCAGTCAGCTCTGGGGCCAACGTCCTGACTTTC.

The chain carries TRBV7-9 and TRBJ1-5, with D perhaps TRBD1 (5 bases). Germline V gene lookup returns CDR1 SEHNR and CDR2 FQNEAQ (reference sequence). V was trimmed by 5 bases and J by 3 bases, leaving 14 bases between them. This CDR3 has 15 amino acids. Here the CDR3 reads CASSQTQDTNQPQHF. The CDR3 DNA follows: TGTGCCAGCAGCCAGACGCAGGACACCAATCAGCCCCAGCATTTT.